One sample yielded the 32 T cell receptor beta chains listed below, sequenced in a study of OX40 agonist ivuxolimab in advanced cancers. Libraries were prepared through the immunoSEQ multiplex PCR assay. What TCRdb holds here is the immuneACCESS table cut down to in-frame rearrangements. Part of the clones is not present; checked against another copy, under half of the missing clones reflect an unresolved V gene, and the others are unexplained. The sample table holds more than 45,000 clones, of which 85% to 90% were seen once. The ten largest clones take up approximately 2% of the sample. Here the sequenced sample was CD4+ or CD8+ T cells sorted from blood, taken in a trial of the OX40 agonist ivuxolimab. The receptor source for this set is an adult with an advanced solid tumor such as melanoma, head and neck, liver or kidney cancer.

This rearrangement joins TRBV12-5 to TRBJ1-2, with D perhaps TRBD1 (6 bases). V shed 2 bases and J shed 4 bases, with 11 bases lying between them. CDR1 is LGHNT and CDR2 is FRNRAP in the germline V gene. The CDR3 sequence is 14 residues long. The CDR3 DNA reads as TGTGCTAGTGGTTTGTACGGGGGGCCCTATGGCTACACCTTC. Amino acids: CASGLYGGPYGYTF.

The rearrangement joins TRBV5-1 to TRBJ2-7; D is undetermined. V lost 2 bases, J lost 0 bases, and 9 bases lay in between. The CDR3 consists of 14 residues. CDR1 SGHRS and CDR2 YFSETQ come from the germline V gene. The CDR3 bases are TGCGCCAGCAGCTTTGAAGTGTACTCCTACGAGCAGTACTTC. This encodes CASSFEVYSYEQYF.

The CDR3 protein is CASSSGTGANSYEQYF. CDR3 coding DNA: TGTGCCAGCAGCTCTGGGACAGGGGCCAACTCCTACGAGCAGTACTTC. The chain links TRBV7-2 to TRBJ2-7, with TRBD1 matching 10 bases. The germline V gene encodes CDR1 SGHTA and CDR2 FQGNSA. This CDR3 is 16 amino acids long. With V trimmed by 4 bases and J by 0 bases, 6 bases remained unmatched.

V gene TRBV21-1 combines with J gene TRBJ2-1; TRBD2 reflects the table's D call only, with no check against the DNA. TRBV21-1 is flagged as a pseudogene. The CDR3 consists of 16 residues. The CDR3 sequence is CASSKRRDFAYNEQFF. CDR3 bases: TGTGCCAGCAGCAAACGCCGGGACTTTGCCTACAATGAGCAGTTCTTC.

The chain couples TRBV7-2 to TRBJ1-2; D is possibly TRBD1 (6 bases). The germline V and J ends were trimmed by 1 base and 7 bases, with 16 bases remaining between them. Germline V lookup: CDR1 SGHTA, CDR2 FQGNSA. The CDR3 extends over 15 amino acids. CDR3 sequence: CASSLVGQGNVGYTF. CDR3 coding DNA: TGTGCCAGCAGCTTAGTCGGCCAGGGGAATGTTGGCTACACCTTC.

The V call is TRBV5-5, the J call TRBJ1-1; D ambiguous. V lost 4 bases to trimming and J lost 2 bases, with 9 bases between them. Per the germline V gene, CDR1 is SGHKS and CDR2 is YYEKEE (reference sequence). The CDR3 has 13 residues. CDR3: CASSTQSNTEAFF. CDR3 in DNA: TGTGCCAGCAGCACGCAATCCAACACTGAAGCTTTCTTT.

This chain links TRBV4-2 with TRBJ2-1; 7 positions match TRBD1. V was clipped by 5 bases and J by 2 bases; unmatched bases: 9. The CDR3 has 16 residues. Per germline, CDR1 LGHNA and CDR2 YNFKEQ. Here the CDR3 DNA reads TGTGCCAGCAGCTCTCCGGACAGGCAACCCTACAATGAGCAGTTCTTC. It encodes CASSSPDRQPYNEQFF.

This clone has a handful of counts. The V call is TRBV2, the J call TRBJ1-2; TRBD1 is a possible D gene (6 bases). With 3 bases removed from V and 6 bases from J, the gap between germline ends came to 11 bases. The V gene's germline CDR1 is SNHLY and CDR2 FYNNEI. The CDR3 has 13 residues. As DNA, the CDR3 is TGTGCCAGCAGTGACCAGGGGATGAATGGCTACACCTTC. It specifies CASSDQGMNGYTF.

The chain uses TRBV27 and TRBJ2-6; TRBD1 agrees at 8 bases. Germline V CDR1 and CDR2: MNHEY, SMNVEV (reference sequence). Trimming removed 5 bases from V and 4 bases from J; junction bases left unmatched: 10. The CDR3 contains 17 residues. DNA for the CDR3: TGTGCCAGCAGTCCAGGGACAGGCCGTTTAGGGGCCAACGTCCTGACTTTC. Its translation: CASSPGTGRLGANVLTF.

The rearrangement uses TRBV19 and TRBJ1-5, with D unresolved. This CDR3 region has 14 residues. Germline V gene data show CDR1 as LNHDA and CDR2 as SQIVND (reference sequence). V lost 3 bases, J lost 1 base, and 7 bases lay in between. The CDR3 DNA reads TGTGCCAGTAGTATCCCCGCGAGCAATCAGCCCCAGCATTTT. Its protein is CASSIPASNQPQHF. The whole variable domain, remainder taken from reference TRBV19 and TRBJ1-5, is DGGITQSPKYLFRKEGQNVTLSCEQNLNHDAMYWYRQDPGQGLRLIYYSQIVNDFQKGDIAEGYSVSREKKESFPLTVTSAQKNPTAFYLCASSIPASNQPQHFGDGTRLSIL.

CDR3 amino acids: CASSLAPGGEIQETQYF. In nucleotides, the CDR3 is TGCGCCAGCAGCTTGGCTCCTGGGGGGGAGATCCAAGAGACCCAGTACTTC. The rearrangement joins TRBV5-1 to TRBJ2-5; 7 bases map to TRBD2. With V trimmed by 0 bases and J by 1 base, 9 bases remained unmatched. CDR1 is SGHRS and CDR2 is YFSETQ in the germline V gene. CDR3 length: 17 residues.

The rearrangement joins TRBV2 to TRBJ1-4, with D perhaps matching TRBD1 (5 bases). Germline CDR1 is SNHLY and CDR2 is FYNNEI. The CDR3 is made up of 13 amino acids. V was pared by 4 bases and J by 5 bases, with 8 bases between. The CDR3: CASSGQPNEKLFF. The DNA for the CDR3 is TGTGCCAGCAGTGGACAGCCCAATGAAAAACTGTTTTTT.

This chain uses TRBV11-2 with TRBJ2-6; 7 bases are shared with TRBD1. Germline V gene sequence: CDR1 SGHAT, CDR2 FQNNGV. The CDR3 totals 17 residues. V dropped 0 bases and J dropped 2; count of bases not matched to a gene: 4. DNA for the CDR3: TGTGCCAGCAGCTTAGACCTCGGACAGGCTGGGGCCAACGTCCTGACTTTC. Translating it yields CASSLDLGQAGANVLTF.

The rearrangement joins TRBV4-1 to TRBJ2-6; D unresolved. The CDR3 has 15 residues. V lost 1 base to trimming and J lost 2 bases, with 6 bases between them. Germline V gene lookup returns CDR1 MGHRA and CDR2 YSYEKL. CDR3 loop: CASSQGWTGANVLTF. DNA for the CDR3: TGCGCCAGCAGCCAAGGGTGGACTGGGGCCAACGTCCTGACTTTC.

This clone was seen only a few times. This chain connects TRBV19 to TRBJ1-2; D is undetermined. Per the germline V gene, CDR1 is LNHDA and CDR2 is SQIVND (reference sequence). This CDR3 contains 12 residues. V lost 3 bases and J lost 4, with 6 bases in between. The CDR3 here is CASSMRAYGYTF. CDR3 bases: TGTGCCAGTAGTATGAGGGCCTATGGCTACACCTTC.

The chain has TRBV7-2 and TRBJ2-7, with D maybe TRBD2 (7 bases). The CDR3 is 17 amino acids. V lost 1 base and J lost 4, with 20 bases in between. CDR1 SGHTA and CDR2 FQGNSA come from the germline V gene. The CDR3 loop reads CASSLELGRERGYEQYF. The CDR3 DNA follows: TGTGCCAGCAGCTTAGAATTAGGGCGGGAGAGGGGGTACGAGCAGTACTTC.

This chain uses TRBV18 with TRBJ1-1; no clear D gene. V lost 1 base and J 3 bases, leaving 9 bases between the germline ends. Germline V CDR1 and CDR2: KGHSH, LQKENI. This CDR3 has 14 amino acids. The CDR3 protein is CASSPQGFDTEAFF. CDR3 DNA: TGTGCCAGCTCACCACAGGGCTTTGACACTGAAGCTTTCTTT.

V usage is TRBV5-1 and J usage is TRBJ2-2, with 8 bases identical to TRBD1. CDR3 length: 16 amino acids. The J segment lost 3 bases and the V segment lost 5 bases, leaving 9 bases of the junction unmatched. Germline V CDR1 and CDR2: SGHRS, YFSETQ. The CDR3 DNA reads as TGCGCCAGCAGACGAGCAGGGGGCCGGGACACCGGGGAGCTGTTTTTT. The encoded protein is CASRRAGGRDTGELFF.

The J gene is TRBJ1-5, the V gene TRBV12-5, with 7 positions matching TRBD1. The CDR3 consists of 13 residues. Per the germline V gene, CDR1 is LGHNT and CDR2 is FRNRAP. The V and J ends lost 6 bases and 6 bases, in that order; junction bases with no gene match: 5. DNA of the CDR3: TGTGCTAGTGGGCAGGGGGGGGCTCAGCCCCAGCATTTT. This gives the protein CASGQGGAQPQHF. Complete variable domain (other parts from reference TRBV12-5 and TRBJ1-5): DARVTQTPRHKVTEMGQEVTMRCQPILGHNTVFWYRQTMMQGLELLAYFRNRAPLDDSGMPKDRFSAEMPDATLATLKIQPSEPRDSAVYFCASGQGGAQPQHFGDGTRLSIL.

V is TRBV5-1 and J is TRBJ1-1; a possible D gene is TRBD1 (6 bases). Deletions cut 4 bases from V and 11 bases from J, with 21 bases between. This CDR3 is 14 amino acids long. Germline V CDR1 and CDR2: SGHRS, YFSETQ. CDR3 region: CASSEGQLDDSAFF. The CDR3 nucleotides are TGCGCCAGCAGCGAAGGACAGTTGGACGACTCGGCTTTCTTT.

The J gene is TRBJ1-4, the V gene TRBV5-1; a weak D match, TRBD1 (5 bases). V lost 4 bases and J lost 4, with 14 bases in between. Germline V lookup: CDR1 SGHRS, CDR2 YFSETQ. The CDR3 loop spans 15 amino acids. CDR3 in DNA: TGCGCCAGCAGCCGAGACAGCCAGCTTAATGAAAAACTGTTTTTT. This gives the protein CASSRDSQLNEKLFF.

The chain links TRBV4-2 to TRBJ2-2, with no clear D. The germline V gene has CDR1 LGHNA and CDR2 YNFKEQ. CDR3 length: 18 residues. The ends were cut back, 1 base at V and 1 base at J, with 16 bases in the middle. The CDR3 reads CASSQGFGPAQNTGELFF. CDR3 nucleotides: TGTGCCAGCAGCCAAGGGTTCGGTCCAGCGCAGAACACCGGGGAGCTGTTTTTT.

This clone was observed a few times. The chain is built from TRBV14 and TRBJ1-1; a possible D gene is TRBD1 (6 bases). From germline, CDR1 is SGHDN and CDR2 FVKESK. Trimming took off 3 bases at V and 6 bases at J, with 11 bases between the two ends. CDR3 length equals 13 residues. In nucleotides, the CDR3 is TGTGCCAGCAGCCAGGGGGCAAAAGCTGAAGCTTTCTTT. Its translation: CASSQGAKAEAFF.

The chain combines TRBV11-2 with TRBJ2-7; D is possibly TRBD1 (6 bases). The CDR3 is 17 amino acids. V lost 1 base, J lost 3 bases, and 19 bases lay in between. CDR1 is SGHAT and CDR2 is FQNNGV in the germline V gene. CDR3 DNA sequence: TGTGCCAGCAGCTTAGGAATGGGTGGGGGCCCTCTCTACGAGCAGTACTTC. Residues: CASSLGMGGGPLYEQYF.

The chain links TRBV7-9 to TRBJ1-5; no definite D call. V lost 11 bases and J lost 5, with 13 bases in between. CDR3 size: 12 residues. Germline CDR1 reads SEHNR; CDR2 reads FQNEAQ (reference sequence). Here the CDR3 reads CAGGERDQPQHF. The DNA of the CDR3 is TGTGCCGGCGGGGAGAGGGATCAGCCCCAGCATTTT.

The genes are TRBV10-3 and TRBJ1-3; 9 nucleotides line up with TRBD1. Germline V gives CDR1 ENHRY, CDR2 SYGVKD. Losses at the gene ends were 8 bases for V and 3 bases for J; bases not matched to a gene: 8. The CDR3 is 15 amino acids. This CDR3 is CAISPGQGYGNTIYF. In DNA, the CDR3 is TGTGCCATCTCGCCGGGACAGGGATATGGAAACACCATATATTTT.

The chain carries TRBV5-1 and TRBJ2-7; 7 bases agree with TRBD1. CDR1 is SGHRS and CDR2 is YFSETQ in the germline V gene. The CDR3 is 14 amino acids. V lost 5 bases to trimming and J lost 2 bases; unmatched junction nucleotides: 7. This chain's CDR3 is CASSAPTGTYEQYF. CDR3 coding DNA: TGCGCCAGCAGTGCCCCGACAGGGACCTACGAGCAGTACTTC. Using reference TRBV5-1 and TRBJ2-7 for the parts outside the CDR3, the full variable domain is KAGVTQTPRYLIKTRGQQVTLSCSPISGHRSVSWYQQTPGQGLQFLFEYFSETQRNKGNFPGRFSGRQFSNSRSEMNVSTLELGDSALYLCASSAPTGTYEQYFGPGTRLTVT.

The chain combines TRBV4-1 with TRBJ2-5; no clear D gene. The CDR3 is made up of 13 amino acids. Trimming left V 1 base short and J 5 bases short, with 8 bases between. Germline loops: CDR1 MGHRA, CDR2 YSYEKL. The CDR3 DNA sequence: TGCGCCAGCAGCCAAGTGGATTTGGAGACCCAGTACTTC. Translation gives CASSQVDLETQYF.

The chain joins TRBV19 to TRBJ2-5, with 8 bases lining up with TRBD2. The V gene end was trimmed by 4 bases and the J gene end by 5 bases; junction bases not matched to a gene: 6. The CDR3 extends over 14 amino acids. CDR1 and CDR2 (germline): LNHDA, SQIVND (reference sequence). The CDR3 region has the DNA TGTGCCAGTAGTACCGGGGGGGAGCGGGAGACCCAGTACTTC. It translates to CASSTGGERETQYF. The whole variable domain, remainder taken from reference TRBV19 and TRBJ2-5, is DGGITQSPKYLFRKEGQNVTLSCEQNLNHDAMYWYRQDPGQGLRLIYYSQIVNDFQKGDIAEGYSVSREKKESFPLTVTSAQKNPTAFYLCASSTGGERETQYFGPGTRLLVL.

This clone showed up just a few times. The chain joins TRBV7-3 to TRBJ2-5; the D gene could be TRBD1 or TRBD2 (6 bases each). Trimming removed 1 base at V and 3 bases at J, with 15 bases between. The CDR3 covers 16 residues. Germline CDR1 is SGHTA and CDR2 is FQGTGA. CDR3 region: CASSLIGGGPEETQYF. CDR3 DNA sequence: TGTGCCAGCAGCTTAATAGGGGGAGGCCCTGAAGAGACCCAGTACTTC.

The chain employs TRBV19 and TRBJ2-5, with no clear D. Germline V CDR1 and CDR2: LNHDA, SQIVND (reference sequence). Trimming took off 1 base at V and 1 base at J, with 10 bases between the two ends. The CDR3 runs to 15 residues. The CDR3 nucleotides are TGTGCCAGTAGTATAGTGTACGGGCTCCAAGAGACCCAGTACTTC. The encoded protein is CASSIVYGLQETQYF.

The V gene is TRBV6-6, the J gene TRBJ1-1; the match to TRBD1 covers 9 bases. Germline V lookup: CDR1 MNHNY, CDR2 SVGAGI (reference sequence). The CDR3 covers 15 residues. V lost 6 bases, J lost 4 bases, and 9 bases stayed unmatched. The CDR3 sequence is CASRVGQGPGTEAFF. CDR3 DNA: TGTGCCAGCAGAGTCGGACAGGGGCCGGGCACTGAAGCTTTCTTT.